Below are 23 T cell receptor beta chains sequenced from a single sample in a study of blood T cells in healthy people across ages. Through a sample-barcoded 5' primer and a J-beta primer mix, a second PCR was run for about 7 to 12 cycles. In TCRdb, the 5' RACE reads were re-called with MiXCR into one record per CDR3 protein. The table has under 2 million distinct CDR3 sequences, about 35% seen once. The sequencing sample was made of blood. Receptors originate from a woman in her 30s in good health.

In this sample, this clonotype turned up once. The V and J genes are TRBV7-9 and TRBJ2-2; D uncertain. Germline lookup yields CDR1 SEHNR and CDR2 FQNEAQ (reference sequence). V gave up 5 bases and J gave up 5 bases, with 12 bases separating them. The CDR3 contains 14 residues. The CDR3 DNA sequence: TGTGCCAGCAGCCCATCGGAGAGGACCGGGGAGCTGTTTTTT. It yields the protein CASSPSERTGELFF.

This rearrangement joins TRBV5-1 to TRBJ2-2; D remains ambiguous. CDR1 and CDR2 (germline): SGHRS, YFSETQ. The V and J ends lost 4 bases and 4 bases respectively, with 5 bases between them. CDR3 length equals 12 residues. Here the CDR3 DNA reads TGCGCCAGCAGCGATCCCACCGGGGAGCTGTTTTTT. It encodes CASSDPTGELFF. Full variable domain (remainder filled in from reference TRBV5-1 and TRBJ2-2): KAGVTQTPRYLIKTRGQQVTLSCSPISGHRSVSWYQQTPGQGLQFLFEYFSETQRNKGNFPGRFSGRQFSNSRSEMNVSTLELGDSALYLCASSDPTGELFFGEGSRLTVL.

This chain uses TRBV5-6 with TRBJ2-1, with 10 positions matching TRBD1. Germline values: CDR1 SGHDT, CDR2 YYEEEE. This CDR3 has 14 residues. With 4 bases clipped from V and 9 bases from J, the junction kept 7 bases outside the gene matches. The DNA for the CDR3 is TGTGCCAGCAGCACTAGACAGGGGGCAGGTGAGCAGTTCTTC. It is translated as CASSTRQGAGEQFF. The full variable domain, with the rest looked up from reference TRBV5-6 and TRBJ2-1, is DAGVTQSPTHLIKTRGQQVTLRCSPKSGHDTVSWYQQALGQGPQFIFQYYEEEERQRGNFPDRFSGHQFPNYSSELNVNALLLGDSALYLCASSTRQGAGEQFFGPGTRLTVL.

This chain joins TRBV27 and TRBJ2-5; TRBD2 matches at 7 bases. Trimming removed 3 bases from V and 0 bases from J; junction bases left unmatched: 10. CDR3 size: 17 residues. Germline V gives CDR1 MNHEY, CDR2 SMNVEV (reference sequence). The CDR3 region is CASSLRLADPYQETQYF. As DNA, the CDR3 is TGTGCCAGCAGTTTGCGACTAGCTGATCCGTACCAAGAGACCCAGTACTTC.

This chain links TRBV5-6 with TRBJ2-1; 8 nucleotides agree with TRBD1. This CDR3 is built from 15 residues. In germline, CDR1 is SGHDT, CDR2 YYEEEE. V gave up 6 bases and J gave up 8 bases; unmatched junction bases: 13. The CDR3 DNA is TGTGCCAGCACCACAATCCAAGACAGGGGCGATGAGCAGTTCTTC. Amino acid sequence: CASTTIQDRGDEQFF.

This clonotype was seen a handful of times. CDR3 sequence reads: CASSNQYYGYTF. The CDR3 region has the DNA TGCGCCAGCAGCAATCAGTACTATGGCTACACCTTC. The chain couples TRBV5-1 to TRBJ1-2, with D hard to call. Germline assignment: CDR1 SGHRS and CDR2 YFSETQ. Trimming pared 4 bases from V and 3 bases from J, leaving 7 bases between. This CDR3 is 12 amino acids long.

The chain joins TRBV6-6 to TRBJ2-7, with 9 bases fitting TRBD1. Trimming removed 6 bases from V and 5 bases from J; junction bases left unmatched: 2. The CDR3 is 12 amino acids. The germline V gene has CDR1 MNHNY and CDR2 SVGAGI (reference sequence). The CDR3 DNA sequence: TGTGCCAGCAGCCGACAGGGGGACGAGCAGTACTTC. It is translated as CASSRQGDEQYF.

This chain uses TRBV6-1 with TRBJ2-5; 9 bases are shared with TRBD1. The better agreement between TRBJ2-7 and the DNA end casts doubt on the J call. Looked up from germline, CDR1 is MNHNS and CDR2 is SASEGT. The CDR3 spans 15 residues. The CDR3 nucleotides read TGTGCCAGCAAATCTCCGGGACAGGGCCTTTACGAGCAGTACTTC. Translation: CASKSPGQGLYEQYF.

The chain is built from TRBV12-3 or TRBV12-4 and TRBJ2-7; either TRBD1 or TRBD2 may supply D (5 bases each). The CDR3 length is 14 residues. The ends were cut back, 3 bases at V and 5 bases at J, with 14 bases in the middle. CDR3 region: CASSLDGAFDEQYF. CDR3 nucleotides: TGTGCCAGCAGTTTGGACGGGGCTTTCGACGAGCAGTACTTC.

The CDR3 DNA reads as TGCAGTGCTAACACAGGGAGCATGGTCTACGAGCAGTACTTC. It encodes CSANTGSMVYEQYF. The chain carries TRBV20-1 and TRBJ2-7; weak D call: TRBD1 (6 bases). The CDR3 covers 14 residues. V lost 4 bases and J 3 bases, leaving 16 bases between the germline ends. The germline gives CDR1 DFQATT, CDR2 SNEGSKA (reference sequence).

The CDR3 reads CASSVDIVGRGVDEQYF. DNA for the CDR3: TGTGCCAGCAGCGTAGATATCGTCGGGAGGGGGGTCGACGAGCAGTACTTC. V is TRBV9 and J is TRBJ2-7, with 8 bases aligning to TRBD2. Losses at the gene ends were 0 bases for V and 5 bases for J; bases not matched to a gene: 13. CDR3 size: 17 residues. CDR1 and CDR2 (germline): SGDLS, YYNGEE.

This clonotype was seen more than once but under ten times. The genes are TRBV7-8 and TRBJ1-4, with TRBD1 as a possible D gene (5 bases). CDR3 length equals 14 residues. The germline CDR1 and CDR2 sequences are SGHVS and FQNEAQ. V lost 5 bases and J lost 5, with 12 bases in between. CDR3 in DNA: TGTGCCAGCAGCCAAAGGGGAGGGAATGAAAAACTGTTTTTT. Encoded protein: CASSQRGGNEKLFF.

Many counts were recorded for this clonotype. This chain uses TRBV28 with TRBJ1-2; the D is unclear. Trimming shortened V by 3 bases and J by 6 bases, and 8 bases separated the two germline ends. Germline loops: CDR1 MDHEN, CDR2 SYDVKM. CDR3 size: 12 residues. The CDR3 coding sequence is TGTGCCAGCAGTTTTCGAGTGGATGGCTACACCTTC. It is translated as CASSFRVDGYTF.

V gene TRBV7-9 combines with J gene TRBJ2-3; D might be TRBD2 (5 bases). From germline, CDR1 is SEHNR and CDR2 FQNEAQ (reference sequence). The ends were cut back, 10 bases at V and 6 bases at J, with 14 bases in the middle. This CDR3 contains 12 residues. The CDR3 region is CATTYPGDTQYF. The CDR3 coding sequence is TGTGCCACCACATATCCGGGGGATACGCAGTATTTT.

This clonotype was observed a handful of times. The genes are TRBV4-2 and TRBJ1-1; D is undetermined. Germline V lookup: CDR1 LGHNA, CDR2 YNFKEQ. Trimming stripped 0 bases from V and 4 bases from J, with 9 bases between. The length of the CDR3 is 14 residues. CDR3 in amino acids: CASSQELQVTEAFF. The CDR3 DNA follows: TGTGCCAGCAGCCAAGAGCTCCAGGTCACTGAAGCTTTCTTT.

There are a few counts of this clonotype. The rearrangement links TRBV6-4 to TRBJ2-3; D is possibly TRBD1 (6 bases). There are 16 residues in the CDR3. Germline loops: CDR1 MRHNA, CDR2 SNTAGT. V was cut by 2 bases and J by 4 bases, with 16 bases left in between. Written as DNA, the CDR3 is TGTGCCAGCAGTGACCATTACGCCAAGGGGGCAGATACGCAGTATTTT. Translating it yields CASSDHYAKGADTQYF.

This clonotype was seen just once. A much larger clone lies a single base off, so this may be a read error. The chain's CDR3 is CSVIAQGHSYEQYF. The DNA of the CDR3 is TGCAGCGTTATTGCGCAGGGCCACTCCTACGAGCAGTACTTC. The genes are TRBV29-1 and TRBJ2-7, with D maybe TRBD1 (5 bases). The CDR3 runs 14 residues. V gave up 5 bases and J gave up 0 bases, with 14 bases separating them. Germline CDR1 and CDR2: SQVTM and ANQGSEA.

V usage is TRBV6-1 and J usage is TRBJ1-5; 7 positions agree with TRBD1. From germline, CDR1 is MNHNS and CDR2 SASEGT. This CDR3 comprises 14 residues. V gave up 10 bases and J gave up 1 base; unmatched junction bases: 7. The CDR3 region is CAIATGNSNQPQHF. CDR3 nucleotide sequence: TGTGCCATCGCGACAGGGAACAGCAATCAGCCCCAGCATTTT.

This clonotype has more than one count but fewer than ten. This rearrangement joins TRBV7-9 to TRBJ2-5; tentatively, D is TRBD1 or TRBD2 (5 bases each). Germline V gene lookup returns CDR1 SEHNR and CDR2 FQNEAQ (reference sequence). This CDR3 spans 15 amino acids. Trimming pared 5 bases from V and 5 bases from J, leaving 18 bases between. DNA of the CDR3: TGTGCCAGCAGCCTCCGGGACCGGGGAGTGGAGACCCAGTACTTC. Amino acid sequence: CASSLRDRGVETQYF. Full variable domain (outside the CDR3, taken from reference TRBV7-9 and TRBJ2-5): DTGVSQNPRHKITKRGQNVTFRCDPISEHNRLYWYRQTLGQGPEFLTYFQNEAQLEKSRLLSDRFSAERPKGSFSTLEIQRTEQGDSAMYLCASSLRDRGVETQYFGPGTRLLVL.

This chain connects TRBV20-1 to TRBJ1-5; TRBD1 agrees at 8 bases. Germline V CDR1 and CDR2: DFQATT, SNEGSKA (reference sequence). This CDR3 is built from 16 residues. The junction had 9 bases not matched to a gene; V was cut back by 4 bases and J by 1 base. The CDR3 spells CSAKALTGVSNQPQHF. CDR3 nucleotide sequence: TGCAGTGCTAAAGCGCTGACAGGGGTGAGCAATCAGCCCCAGCATTTT.

This sequence joins TRBV5-1 and TRBJ2-1; 8 bases are shared with TRBD1. There are 15 residues in the CDR3. CDR1 and CDR2 from the germline V gene are SGHRS and YFSETQ. The J segment lost 7 bases and the V segment lost 5 bases, leaving 11 bases of the junction unmatched. The CDR3: CASSPDRGVGNEQFF. The CDR3 DNA reads TGCGCCAGCAGTCCAGACAGGGGTGTAGGAAATGAGCAGTTCTTC.

Remarks on this clonotype: The DNA is left out, because the CDR3 cannot be placed on it with certainty; the CDR3 is given as TCRdb lists it. The chain links TRBV25-1 to TRBJ1-2; no check of the table's D call, TRBD1, against the DNA was made. CDR1 MGHDK and CDR2 SYGVNS come from the germline V gene. The CDR3 is 14 amino acids long, termini counted. The CDR3 here is CASSVGQGAQGHTF.

There are a few counts of this clonotype. The chain links TRBV7-9 to TRBJ1-5; D uncertain. The CDR3 has 12 residues. The germline gives CDR1 SEHNR, CDR2 FQNEAQ (reference sequence). Trimming left V 2 bases short and J 5 bases short, with 4 bases between. This CDR3 reads CASSLIDQPQHF. The CDR3 nucleotides read TGTGCCAGCAGCTTAATAGATCAGCCCCAGCATTTT.